One and the same sample provided the 15 T cell receptor beta chains below, sequenced in a study of T cell changes during pregnancy in multiple sclerosis. The data were produced by immunoSEQ multiplex PCR, yet TCRdb's version contains in-frame clones alone and is incomplete. Of just under 65,000 clones in the sample, roughly 91% are singletons; the top ten hold approximately 1.5%. The source material was peripheral blood, sampled after pregnancy. Receptors originate from a female donor in good health, enrolled as a control in a pregnancy study.

The chain links TRBV19 to TRBJ1-2, with 9 bases aligning to TRBD1. CDR1 LNHDA and CDR2 SQIVND come from the germline V gene (reference sequence). This CDR3 region has 16 residues. The trim removed 4 bases at V and 6 bases at J, leaving 12 bases unmatched. The CDR3 protein is CASSTRDREGTDGYTF. The CDR3 DNA reads TGTGCCAGTAGTACCCGGGACAGGGAGGGAACCGATGGCTACACCTTC.

DNA of the CDR3: TGTGCCAGCAGCTTGTATGGCACTAATAACTATGGCTACACCTTC. It is translated as CASSLYGTNNYGYTF. V and J are TRBV5-6 and TRBJ1-2; unclear D gene. CDR1 SGHDT and CDR2 YYEEEE come from the germline V gene. This CDR3 is 15 amino acids long. Trimming stripped 1 base from V and 1 base from J, with 11 bases between.

The chain's CDR3 is CASSVRGDPYNEQFF. CDR3 nucleotides: TGTGCCAGCAGCGTGCGGGGGGACCCCTACAATGAGCAGTTCTTC. This chain uses TRBV9 with TRBJ2-1; 8 bases are a match to TRBD2. From germline, CDR1 is SGDLS and CDR2 YYNGEE. The CDR3 length is 15 residues. The V and J ends lost 2 bases and 2 bases, in that order; junction bases with no gene match: 3. Based on the CDR3 plus reference TRBV9 and TRBJ2-1, the full variable domain is DSGVTQTPKHLITATGQRVTLRCSPRSGDLSVYWYQQSLDQGLQFLIQYYNGEERAKGNILERFSAQQFPDLHSELNLSSLELGDSALYFCASSVRGDPYNEQFFGPGTRLTVL.

This sequence joins TRBV9 and TRBJ1-6; 10 nucleotides align to TRBD1. The CDR3 runs to 15 residues. CDR1 is SGDLS, CDR2 YYNGEE, per germline. Trimming removed 2 bases from V and 4 bases from J; junction bases left unmatched: 0. CDR3 nucleotides: TGTGCCAGCAGCGTGGGACAGGGGTATAATTCACCCCTCCACTTT. The encoded protein is CASSVGQGYNSPLHF.

The genes are TRBV4-3 and TRBJ2-7; TRBD1 aligns across 8 bases. There are 15 residues in the CDR3. The germline V gene has CDR1 LGHNA and CDR2 YSLEER. V shed 3 bases, J shed 4 bases, and the junction held 8 bases outside the gene matches. The CDR3 DNA reads as TGCGCCAGCAGCCAGGCCGGGACAGGACAATACGAGCAGTACTTC. Translating it yields CASSQAGTGQYEQYF.

The chain uses TRBV4-1 and TRBJ2-3, with TRBD2 matching over 11 bases. This CDR3 spans 19 amino acids. V was pared by 4 bases and J by 5 bases, with 17 bases of the junction left unmatched. Per the germline V gene, CDR1 is MGHRA and CDR2 is YSYEKL. CDR3 DNA: TGCGCCAGCAGCCCCAAACCATCTTCTAGCGGGGGGACGGGAGATACGCAGTATTTT. Residues: CASSPKPSSSGGTGDTQYF.

V gene TRBV19 combines with J gene TRBJ2-7; 7 positions agree with TRBD1. This CDR3 comprises 14 residues. CDR1 and CDR2 from the germline V gene are LNHDA and SQIVND (reference sequence). Trimming took 5 bases from V and 6 from J; bases not matched to a gene: 10. CDR3 loop: CASSRAPGTAEQYF. As DNA, the CDR3 is TGTGCCAGTAGTCGCGCACCCGGGACAGCCGAGCAGTACTTC.

The chain couples TRBV4-1 to TRBJ1-1, with 7 bases that match TRBD1. J gave up 0 bases and V 0 bases, and 7 bases lay outside the gene matches. Looked up from germline, CDR1 is MGHRA and CDR2 is YSYEKL. This CDR3 has 17 amino acids. The CDR3 sequence is CASSQDSRGPLNTEAFF. CDR3 DNA: TGCGCCAGCAGCCAAGATTCTAGGGGGCCCTTGAACACTGAAGCTTTCTTT.

This rearrangement joins TRBV9 to TRBJ2-5, with 7 bases that match TRBD1. CDR3 size: 15 residues. Germline CDR1 is SGDLS and CDR2 is YYNGEE. The junction had 7 bases not matched to a gene; V was cut back by 3 bases and J by 2 bases. This CDR3 is CASSGIDRAQETQYF. For the CDR3, the DNA is TGTGCCAGCAGCGGAATAGACAGGGCTCAAGAGACCCAGTACTTC.

The chain has TRBV27 and TRBJ2-7, with D possibly matching TRBD2 (5 bases). This CDR3 region has 15 residues. Germline CDR1 reads MNHEY; CDR2 reads SMNVEV (reference sequence). V gave up 4 bases and J gave up 7 bases, with 20 bases separating them. CDR3 nucleotides: TGTGCCAGCAGTTACCTAGGGAGTCGGGATGTGGAGCAGTACTTC. Translating gives CASSYLGSRDVEQYF.

This rearrangement joins TRBV2 to TRBJ2-7; D is ambiguous. The CDR3 extends over 13 amino acids. Germline values: CDR1 SNHLY, CDR2 FYNNEI. V was trimmed by 4 bases and J by 5 bases, leaving 12 bases between them. The CDR3 DNA reads TGTGCCAGCAGTGTGGCAGGTGTAAACGAGCAGTACTTC. Translation: CASSVAGVNEQYF. Using reference TRBV2 and TRBJ2-7 for the parts outside the CDR3, the full variable domain is EPEVTQTPSHQVTQMGQEVILRCVPISNHLYFYWYRQILGQKVEFLVSFYNNEISEKSEIFDDQFSVERPDGSNFTLKIRSTKLEDSAMYFCASSVAGVNEQYFGPGTRLTVT.

This chain links TRBV6-5 with TRBJ1-1; D may be TRBD1 (5 bases). Trimming removed 5 bases from V and 4 bases from J, with 17 bases in between. CDR3 length equals 15 residues. The V gene's germline CDR1 is MNHEY and CDR2 SVGAGI. The CDR3 sequence: CASSQQPQGFTEAFF. The CDR3 region has the DNA TGTGCCAGCAGTCAACAGCCTCAGGGATTCACTGAAGCTTTCTTT.

As DNA, the CDR3 is TGTGCCAGCATAGCAGGGGGCGGCTACGAGCAGTACTTC. This sequence encodes CASIAGGGYEQYF. The V gene is TRBV7-9, the J gene TRBJ2-7; 8 nucleotides match TRBD1. Looked up from germline, CDR1 is SEHNR and CDR2 is FQNEAQ (reference sequence). With V trimmed by 7 bases and J by 3 bases, 5 bases remained unmatched. The CDR3 is 13 amino acids. The whole variable domain, remainder taken from reference TRBV7-9 and TRBJ2-7, is DTGVSQNPRHKITKRGQNVTFRCDPISEHNRLYWYRQTLGQGPEFLTYFQNEAQLEKSRLLSDRFSAERPKGSFSTLEIQRTEQGDSAMYLCASIAGGGYEQYFGPGTRLTVT.

This clone was seen once. The genes are TRBV9 and TRBJ2-2; 15 positions agree with TRBD2. In germline, CDR1 is SGDLS, CDR2 YYNGEE. The J segment lost 5 bases and the V segment lost 3 bases, leaving 8 bases of the junction unmatched. The CDR3 has 18 residues. The CDR3 region has the DNA TGTGCCAGCAGCGCAGTGGGACTAGCGGGGGGTTCGACCGGGGAGCTGTTTTTT. Translated: CASSAVGLAGGSTGELFF. The variable domain in full, with the rest retrieved from reference TRBV9 and TRBJ2-2, is DSGVTQTPKHLITATGQRVTLRCSPRSGDLSVYWYQQSLDQGLQFLIQYYNGEERAKGNILERFSAQQFPDLHSELNLSSLELGDSALYFCASSAVGLAGGSTGELFFGEGSRLTVL.

This chain links TRBV5-1 with TRBJ1-2; tentatively, D is TRBD1 (6 bases). Germline CDR1 is SGHRS and CDR2 is YFSETQ. The CDR3 spans 13 residues. The V end was cut by 0 bases, the J end by 7 bases, with 10 bases between. This chain's CDR3 is CASSLATGSGYTF. In DNA form, the CDR3 reads TGCGCCAGCAGCTTGGCGACAGGATCTGGCTACACCTTC.